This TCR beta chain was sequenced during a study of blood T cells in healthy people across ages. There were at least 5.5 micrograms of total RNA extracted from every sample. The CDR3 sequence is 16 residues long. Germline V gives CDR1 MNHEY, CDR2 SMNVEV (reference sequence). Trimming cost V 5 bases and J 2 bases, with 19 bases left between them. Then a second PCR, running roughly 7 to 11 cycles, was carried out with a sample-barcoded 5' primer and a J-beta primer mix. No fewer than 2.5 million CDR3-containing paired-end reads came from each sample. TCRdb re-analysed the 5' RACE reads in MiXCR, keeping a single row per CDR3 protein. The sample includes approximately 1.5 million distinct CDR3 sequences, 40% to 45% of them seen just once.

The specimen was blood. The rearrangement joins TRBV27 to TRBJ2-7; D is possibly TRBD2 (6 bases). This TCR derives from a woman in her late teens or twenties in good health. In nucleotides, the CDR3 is TGTGCCAGCAGTGTGGGCGGGGTTTGGACGACCTACGAGCAGTACTTC. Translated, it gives CASSVGGVWTTYEQYF.